Listed below are T cell receptor beta chains from one sample, sequenced in a study of regulatory T cells in long-lasting Graves disease. TCRdb reprocessed the multiplex PCR reads with MiXCR, giving one entry per CDR3 protein. Of hundreds of thousands of distinct CDR3 sequences listed, roughly 15% were seen once; the top ten hold about 25%. The same data also contributed to another study, on T cells in Graves' hyperthyroidism and ophthalmopathy.

The sample consisted of peripheral blood mononuclear cells (PBMCs), taken at new diagnosis, from a patient treated with antithyroid drugs. The receptors derive from a woman aged 35-60 years with Graves disease. Both conserved end residues are part of each CDR3. Each record gives: clone size, V gene, J gene, D gene, CDR3 DNA, CDR3 protein. D genes are given only for firm matches. Size tells how often a clone was seen (once, few, many) or the class of an expanded clone, and some rows leave it out.

.	TRBV5-1	TRBJ2-5	.	TGCGCCAGCAGACAAGAACAGCAAGAGACCCAGTACTTC	CASRQEQQETQYF
many	TRBV11-3	TRBJ2-3	TRBD2	TGTGCCAGCAGCCCCGGGACTAGCGGGGCTCTCACAGATACGCAGTATTTT	CASSPGTSGALTDTQYF
.	TRBV5-1	TRBJ2-5	TRBD2	TGCGCCAGCAGCTTGGGATCCCGGGGGGGCAGAGAGACCCAGTACTTC	CASSLGSRGGRETQYF
few	TRBV6-5	TRBJ1-2	.	TGTGCCAGCAGTTCTCTCGGGGGGACGGATTATGGCTACACCTTC	CASSSLGGTDYGYTF
many	TRBV7-2	TRBJ1-1	.	TGTGCCAGTAAAATTTACGGATACACTGAAGCTTTCTTT	CASKIYGYTEAFF
few	TRBV2	TRBJ1-2	.	TGTGCCAGCAGGGATAGTCCCGGAGGCTACACCTTC	CASRDSPGGYTF
once	TRBV14	TRBJ1-1	.	TGTGCCAGCAGCCGACTGACCCTCTCGAACACTGAAGCTTTCTTT	CASSRLTLSNTEAFF
once	TRBV7-2	TRBJ2-7	TRBD1	TGTGCCAGCAGCAACAGACAGGGCAAGACCTACGAGCAGTACTTC	CASSNRQGKTYEQYF
many	TRBV12-3/TRBV12-4	TRBJ1-4	TRBD1	TGTGCCAGCAGTGAGCAGGGGGGGGGAAAACTGTTTTTT	CASSEQGGGKLFF
many	TRBV5-1	TRBJ1-1	.	TGCGCCAGCAGCTTTCGACGACTGCAGAACACTGAAGCTTTCTTT	CASSFRRLQNTEAFF
.	TRBV5-1	TRBJ1-1	.	TGCGCCAGCAGCTTACAGGCTTCGAACACTGAAGCTTTCTTT	CASSLQASNTEAFF